The 12 T cell receptor beta chains given below trace back to one sample, sequenced in a study of long-term antiretroviral therapy in people with HIV. Runs used v3.0 of the immunoSEQ assay and were done at survey level. The repertoire was sequenced with immunoSEQ multiplex PCR; TCRdb's copy has only in-frame clones and lacks some. This sample yields about 23,000 clones, of which 81% are seen a single time; 7.2% belongs to the top ten. The sample in question was unsorted PBMCs, obtained 1.5 years after starting antiretroviral therapy. These receptors all stem from a young man with HIV.

This clone was observed a few times. Other DNA variants within this sample encode the same CDR3. V and J are TRBV30 and TRBJ2-1; TRBD2 aligns across 8 bases. The J segment lost 7 bases and the V segment lost 0 bases, leaving 2 bases of the junction unmatched. There are 13 residues in the CDR3. Per the germline V gene, CDR1 is GTSNPN and CDR2 is SVGIG (reference sequence). The CDR3 reads CAWSVIAGNEQFF. For the CDR3, the DNA is TGTGCCTGGAGTGTAATAGCGGGGAATGAGCAGTTCTTC.

The V call is TRBV7-8, the J call TRBJ2-1; 10 bases agree with TRBD2. This CDR3 is 15 amino acids long. Germline CDR1 is SGHVS and CDR2 is FQNEAQ. V lost 3 bases, J lost 10 bases, and 9 bases stayed unmatched. The CDR3 coding sequence is TGTGCCAGCAGCTTCGGAGGGACTAGCGATTCCGAGCAGTTCTTC. This codes for CASSFGGTSDSEQFF.

The chain uses TRBV29-1 and TRBJ1-1; 9 nucleotides match TRBD1. This CDR3 contains 15 residues. The ends lost 4 bases at V and 5 bases at J; junction bases unmatched: 11. From germline, CDR1 is SQVTM and CDR2 ANQGSEA. CDR3 coding DNA: TGCAGCGTTGGAGACCGGGACAGGGATTCGACTGAAGCTTTCTTT. It encodes CSVGDRDRDSTEAFF.

This clone was seen a few times. V usage is TRBV30 and J usage is TRBJ2-7; 10 bases agree with TRBD1. V shed 5 bases, J shed 4 bases, and the junction held 5 bases outside the gene matches. This CDR3 has 13 residues. The germline V gene encodes CDR1 GTSNPN and CDR2 SVGIG (reference sequence). The CDR3 DNA reads as TGTGCCTGGGCCAGACAGGGGGCTTACGAGCAGTACTTC. Its translation: CAWARQGAYEQYF.

This clone is judged medium-sized. V gene TRBV19 combines with J gene TRBJ1-1; a possible D gene is TRBD1 (5 bases). V shed 4 bases and J shed 6 bases, with 15 bases lying between them. CDR1 and CDR2 (germline): LNHDA, SQIVND (reference sequence). The CDR3 loop spans 14 amino acids. The CDR3 loop reads CASSTQGIFAEAFF. In nucleotides, the CDR3 is TGTGCCAGTAGTACCCAGGGTATATTCGCTGAAGCTTTCTTT. The full variable domain, in which reference TRBV19 and TRBJ1-1 provide the parts outside the CDR3, is DGGITQSPKYLFRKEGQNVTLSCEQNLNHDAMYWYRQDPGQGLRLIYYSQIVNDFQKGDIAEGYSVSREKKESFPLTVTSAQKNPTAFYLCASSTQGIFAEAFFGQGTRLTVV.

The V and J genes are TRBV20-1 and TRBJ2-2; D gene unclear. Germline lookup yields CDR1 DFQATT and CDR2 SNEGSKA (reference sequence). Between the trimmed V and J ends, which lost 4 bases and 16 bases, there was a span of 7 bases. The CDR3 extends over 8 amino acids. In DNA, the CDR3 is TGCAGTGCTACTAAACCGTTTTTT. Encoded protein: CSATKPFF.

This clone was seen once. V and J are TRBV7-2 and TRBJ1-2; tentative D call: TRBD1 (5 bases). Germline-derived CDR1 and CDR2 are SGHTA and FQGNSA. CDR3 size: 13 residues. Deletions cut 6 bases from V and 6 bases from J, with 14 bases between. CDR3 region: CASREGTADGYTF. The CDR3 DNA follows: TGTGCCAGCAGAGAAGGGACGGCTGATGGCTACACCTTC.

The chain links TRBV7-9 to TRBJ1-2, with D unclear. V gave up 4 bases and J gave up 4 bases, with 19 bases separating them. Germline loops: CDR1 SEHNR, CDR2 FQNEAQ (reference sequence). This CDR3 has 16 residues. Here the CDR3 DNA reads TGTGCCAGCAGCTGGCCCCCGCTGGCGGATCCCTATGGCTACACCTTC. Protein sequence: CASSWPPLADPYGYTF.

The rearrangement uses TRBV30 and TRBJ1-4, with D perhaps matching TRBD1 (6 bases). V lost 3 bases and J 4 bases, leaving 21 bases between the germline ends. Germline assignment: CDR1 GTSNPN and CDR2 SVGIG (reference sequence). This CDR3 is built from 17 residues. The CDR3 nucleotides read TGTGCCTGGAGCCAACCCACAGGGATCCAGGGTAATGAAAAACTGTTTTTT. Translation: CAWSQPTGIQGNEKLFF.

The chain has TRBV7-9 and TRBJ1-2; D call uncertain. Per germline, CDR1 SEHNR and CDR2 FQNEAQ (reference sequence). The V end lost 5 bases, the J end lost 5 bases, and 12 bases lay between the germline ends. The CDR3 has 13 amino acids. Here the CDR3 DNA reads TGTGCCAGCAGCGCCGGCGGGTCTTATGGCTACACCTTC. Protein product: CASSAGGSYGYTF.

V gene TRBV5-1 combines with J gene TRBJ2-3; D gene uncertain. The CDR3 has 11 amino acids. V was clipped by 3 bases and J by 3 bases, with 2 bases between them. Germline V gene data show CDR1 as SGHRS and CDR2 as YFSETQ. The CDR3 region has the DNA TGCGCCAGCAGCTCGACAGATACGCAGTATTTT. Protein product: CASSSTDTQYF.

The chain is built from TRBV15 and TRBJ2-5, with TRBD2 matching 7 bases. Germline-derived CDR1 and CDR2 are LNHNV and YYDKDF (reference sequence). The J segment lost 1 base and the V segment lost 0 bases, leaving 20 bases of the junction unmatched. This CDR3 spans 21 amino acids. The CDR3: CATSREFGAGDTLGLQETQYF. Here the CDR3 DNA reads TGTGCCACCAGCAGAGAGTTCGGGGCGGGAGATACCCTCGGCCTCCAAGAGACCCAGTACTTC.